This T cell receptor (beta chain) was recorded in a study of T-cell memory formation after mild COVID-19. This clonotype has just a few counts. The CDR3 is 14 amino acids. Germline assignment: CDR1 SEHNR and CDR2 FQNEAQ (reference sequence). V was shortened by 3 bases and J by 0 bases, with 6 bases between the two germline ends. Each CDR3 protein gets one entry after TCRdb re-called the 5' RACE reads with MiXCR. Of some 260,000 distinct CDR3 sequences in the sample, 16% were seen once. This chain joins TRBV7-9 and TRBJ1-5; no clear D gene. The sample taken for sequencing was PBMCs or a T cell subset sorted from them (not recorded which). The sequence derives from a man aged 18 to 30 who had mild COVID-19 (a few samples of this study predate the infection). Cell type and time point are not known. The CDR3 reads CASSFGDSNQPQHF. CDR3 in DNA: TGTGCCAGCAGCTTCGGCGATAGCAATCAGCCCCAGCATTTT.